This note documents a single TCR beta chain sequence. Data came from immunoSEQ multiplex PCR; TCRdb stores just in-frame clones and leaves some out. The sample records more than 140,000 clones, about 88% being singletons. The V gene's germline CDR1 is SNHLY and CDR2 FYNNEI. CDR3 length equals 17 residues. Trimming shortened V by 3 bases and J by 5 bases, and 22 bases separated the two germline ends. The data derive from a study of cytomegalovirus exposure and HLA in healthy donors. The sample taken for sequencing was PBMCs. This clonotype originated in a woman aged 18-35 years in good health and CMV-seropositive. The chain is built from TRBV2 and TRBJ1-2; D is possibly TRBD1 (5 bases). The CDR3, as DNA: TGTGCCAGCAGTGAGGTTAGGGAGGCAGGGAGGGAGTATGGCTACACCTTC. Translating it yields CASSEVREAGREYGYTF.